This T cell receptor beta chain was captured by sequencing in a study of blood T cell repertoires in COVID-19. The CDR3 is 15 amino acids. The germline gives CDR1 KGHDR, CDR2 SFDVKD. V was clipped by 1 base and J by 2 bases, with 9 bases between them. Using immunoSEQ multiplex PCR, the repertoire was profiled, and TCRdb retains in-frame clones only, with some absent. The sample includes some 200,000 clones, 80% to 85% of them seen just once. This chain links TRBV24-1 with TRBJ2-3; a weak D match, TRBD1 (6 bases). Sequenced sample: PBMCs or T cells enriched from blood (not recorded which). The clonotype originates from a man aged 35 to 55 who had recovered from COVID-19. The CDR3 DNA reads TGTGCCACCAGTGATTTTTTGGGGGCCACAGATACGCAGTATTTT. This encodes CATSDFLGATDTQYF.